This T cell receptor (beta chain) is drawn from a study of OX40 agonist ivuxolimab in advanced cancers. Notes on the study in general: Circulating CD4+ and CD8+ T cells showed clonal expansion by week 6 at 0.1 to 3.0 mg/kg.

A history of autoimmune disease or systemic immunosuppression excluded patients. Germline CDR1 and CDR2: SGHAT and FQNNGV. The CDR3 runs to 14 residues. For this clone: Its matching antigen is unknown.

Sequencing used immunoSEQ multiplex PCR; TCRdb keeps in-frame clones, though not all of them. The sample consists of around 22,000 clones, about 88% of them appearing once. This TCR was recovered from an adult with an advanced solid tumor such as melanoma, head and neck, liver or kidney cancer. Sample: CD4+ or CD8+ T cells sorted from blood, taken in a trial of the OX40 agonist ivuxolimab. The J gene is TRBJ2-5, the V gene TRBV11-2, with 9 nucleotides matching TRBD1. The J call is doubtful: the DNA matches TRBJ2-7 better. The DNA for the CDR3 is TGTGCCAGCAGCTTAACAGGGGGCGCATACGAGCAGTACTTC. It specifies CASSLTGGAYEQYF.